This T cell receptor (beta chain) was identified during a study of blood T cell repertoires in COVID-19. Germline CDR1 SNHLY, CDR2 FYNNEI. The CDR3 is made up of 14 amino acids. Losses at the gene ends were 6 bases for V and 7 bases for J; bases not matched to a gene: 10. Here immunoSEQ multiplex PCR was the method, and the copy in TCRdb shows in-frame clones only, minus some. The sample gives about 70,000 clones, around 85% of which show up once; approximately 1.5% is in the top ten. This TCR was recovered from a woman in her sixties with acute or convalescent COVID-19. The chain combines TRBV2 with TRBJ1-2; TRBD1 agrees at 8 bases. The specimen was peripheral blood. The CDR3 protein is CASRGETGESGYTF. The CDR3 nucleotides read TGTGCCAGCAGGGGAGAGACAGGGGAAAGTGGCTACACCTTC.